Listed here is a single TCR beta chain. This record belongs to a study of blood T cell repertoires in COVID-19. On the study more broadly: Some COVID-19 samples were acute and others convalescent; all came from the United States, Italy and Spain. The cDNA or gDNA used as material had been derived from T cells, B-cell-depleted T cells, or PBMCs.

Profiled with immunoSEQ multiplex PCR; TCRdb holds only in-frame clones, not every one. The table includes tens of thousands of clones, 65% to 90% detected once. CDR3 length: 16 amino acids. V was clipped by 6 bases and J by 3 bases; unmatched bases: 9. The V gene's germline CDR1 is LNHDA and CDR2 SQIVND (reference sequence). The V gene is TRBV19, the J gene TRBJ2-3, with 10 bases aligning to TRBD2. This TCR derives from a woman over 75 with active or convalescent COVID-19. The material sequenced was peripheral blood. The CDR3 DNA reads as TGTGCCAGTAGCACATCTAGCGGGGGTTCTACAGATACGCAGTATTTT. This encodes CASSTSSGGSTDTQYF. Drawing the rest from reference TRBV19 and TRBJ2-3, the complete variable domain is DGGITQSPKYLFRKEGQNVTLSCEQNLNHDAMYWYRQDPGQGLRLIYYSQIVNDFQKGDIAEGYSVSREKKESFPLTVTSAQKNPTAFYLCASSTSSGGSTDTQYFGPGTRLTVL.